Each of the 3 T cell receptor beta chains below was sequenced from the same sample in a study of cytomegalovirus exposure and HLA in healthy donors. The data were produced by immunoSEQ multiplex PCR, yet TCRdb's version contains in-frame clones alone and is incomplete. Seen here are some 310,000 clones, 70% to 90% observed once, and the top ten hold around 0.88%. Sample: PBMCs. These receptors came from a man in his thirties or forties in good health and CMV-seronegative.

Written as DNA, the CDR3 is TGTGCCAGCAGTCGCAGGCTCACTAATGAAAAACTGTTTTTT. Residues: CASSRRLTNEKLFF. The chain links TRBV2 to TRBJ1-4; unclear D gene. This CDR3 is 14 amino acids long. The germline V and J ends were trimmed by 5 bases and 2 bases, with 9 bases remaining between them. Germline loops: CDR1 SNHLY, CDR2 FYNNEI.

This clone appeared a single time. The same CDR3 arises from other DNA sequences in this sample as well. The chain combines TRBV5-1 with TRBJ1-1; tentatively, D is TRBD1 (5 bases). Trimming left V 4 bases short and J 5 bases short, with 9 bases between. Germline CDR1 is SGHRS and CDR2 is YFSETQ. CDR3 length: 12 amino acids. The CDR3, as DNA: TGCGCCAGCAGCCCCGGGGGGACTGAAGCTTTCTTT. Translating gives CASSPGGTEAFF. Full variable domain (remainder filled in from reference TRBV5-1 and TRBJ1-1): KAGVTQTPRYLIKTRGQQVTLSCSPISGHRSVSWYQQTPGQGLQFLFEYFSETQRNKGNFPGRFSGRQFSNSRSEMNVSTLELGDSALYLCASSPGGTEAFFGQGTRLTVV.

This chain uses TRBV5-1 with TRBJ1-1; D might be TRBD1 (5 bases). Germline V gene sequence: CDR1 SGHRS, CDR2 YFSETQ. The V end was cut by 3 bases, the J end by 1 base, with 7 bases between. CDR3 length equals 13 residues. The chain's CDR3 is CASSSQGNTEAFF. Here the CDR3 DNA reads TGCGCCAGCAGCTCCCAGGGGAACACTGAAGCTTTCTTT.